This TCR beta chain was retrieved from a study of Graves' ophthalmopathy and Graves' hyperthyroidism. Study-wide points: In blood appeared most of the expanded thyroid clonotypes whose frequency exceeded 0.001. The model predicted progression of ophthalmopathy with a sensitivity of about 68%, and its specificity was about 72%.

Amplifying from RNA transcripts, the study obtained TCR beta CDR3 regions. First-round RT-PCR with HTBI primers preceded a second-round multiplex PCR. From the multiplex PCR reads, TCRdb called clonotypes with MiXCR, one entry per CDR3 protein. Seen here are 170,000 or so distinct CDR3 sequences, roughly 37% observed once, and the top ten hold roughly 5.2%. On this clonotype itself: Its antigen is not known.

The PBMC fraction was derived from less than 11 ml of fresh peripheral blood. The sequence derives from a woman aged 40-49 years with Graves' ophthalmopathy. Sequenced material: peripheral blood.

This CDR3 reads CASSEGHRRETQYF. The CDR3, as DNA: TGTGCCAGCAGTGAAGGACACCGAAGGGAGACCCAGTACTTC. The V call is TRBV6-1, the J call TRBJ2-5; D remains unclear. The germline gives CDR1 MNHNS, CDR2 SASEGT. V was trimmed by 1 base and J by 5 bases, leaving 11 bases between them. CDR3 length: 14 residues.